Described below is a single T cell receptor (beta chain) sequence and its context. Antigen unknown. Profiling relied on immunoSEQ multiplex PCR, and the TCRdb table lists in-frame clones only, not all of them. The sample holds about 110,000 clones, about 92% seen once. The source of the sample is a study of siplizumab effects on memory and regulatory T cells. Trimming removed 1 base from V and 4 bases from J, with 8 bases in between. The CDR3 consists of 14 residues. Germline CDR1 SEHNR, CDR2 FQNEAQ (reference sequence). General study points: Of the alloreactive clones, only a minor fraction mapped to unstimulated subsets. Naive T cells looked more diverse than memory cells and looked like major alloresponse contributors.

V gene TRBV7-9 combines with J gene TRBJ2-1; no firm D call. The TCR was taken from a human donor in good health. Input material: CD4+ T cells sorted from blood. Here the CDR3 reads CASSLEVGYNEQFF. The CDR3 DNA sequence: TGTGCCAGCAGCTTAGAGGTAGGGTACAATGAGCAGTTCTTC.